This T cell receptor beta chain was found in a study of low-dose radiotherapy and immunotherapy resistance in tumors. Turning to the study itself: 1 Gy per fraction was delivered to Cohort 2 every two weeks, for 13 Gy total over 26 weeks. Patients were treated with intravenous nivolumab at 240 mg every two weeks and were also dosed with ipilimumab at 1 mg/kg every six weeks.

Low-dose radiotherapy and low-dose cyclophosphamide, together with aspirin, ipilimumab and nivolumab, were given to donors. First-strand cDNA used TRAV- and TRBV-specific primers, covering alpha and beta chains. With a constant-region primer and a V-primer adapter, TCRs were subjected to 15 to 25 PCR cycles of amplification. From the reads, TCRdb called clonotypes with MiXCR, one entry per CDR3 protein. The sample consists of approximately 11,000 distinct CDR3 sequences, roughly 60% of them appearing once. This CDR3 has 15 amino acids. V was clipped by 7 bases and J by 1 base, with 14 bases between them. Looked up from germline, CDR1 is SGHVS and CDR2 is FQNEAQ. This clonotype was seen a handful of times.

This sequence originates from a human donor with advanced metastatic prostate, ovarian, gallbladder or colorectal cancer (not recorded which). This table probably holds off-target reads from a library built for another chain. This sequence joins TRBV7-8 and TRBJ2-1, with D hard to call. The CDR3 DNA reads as TGTGCCAGCATCGAGAGCGCGTGGTCCTACAATGAGCAGTTCTTC. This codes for CASIESAWSYNEQFF.